Reported below is one T cell receptor (beta chain). Its target is not known. Template switching with 5'RACE generated the TCR cDNA and added a universal primer site and UMIs. One entry per CDR3 protein, called by TCRdb with MiXCR from the 5' RACE reads. The table lists roughly 310,000 distinct CDR3 sequences, more than 3% of them singletons. The record originates from a study of T cells after yellow fever vaccination. Study-wide results and limits: Researchers noted that a small share of clonotypes showed up in both CD4 and CD8 compartments. Post-booster repertoires again held most primary-vaccination clones (approximately 96% CD4, roughly 89% CD8).

V was clipped by 7 bases and J by 5 bases, with 8 bases between them. This CDR3 spans 11 amino acids. Germline assignment: CDR1 SNHLY and CDR2 FYNNEI. The receptor's source is a man aged 18 to 35 who received the YFV17D yellow fever vaccine. V gene TRBV2 combines with J gene TRBJ2-5; D gene unclear. This material consisted of PBMCs, taken on the day of the yellow fever booster vaccination. The DNA of the CDR3 is TGTGCCAGCATGATCGGGGAGACCCAGTACTTC. Its protein is CASMIGETQYF.